These T cell receptor beta chains were read from a single sample in a study of beta chain features in type 1 diabetes. The table came from immunoSEQ multiplex PCR; TCRdb's copy has only in-frame clones and leaves some out. The sample shows 250,000 to 300,000 clones, less than 30% of them seen only once. The sample taken for sequencing was naive CD4+ T cells from blood. These receptor sequences come from a woman in her thirties with type 1 diabetes. Each CDR3 is given with its conserved first and last residue. D genes are given only for firm matches. Size is omitted from some rows. Given values are once, few, many or a class for expanded clones.

J gene | clone size | D gene | V gene | CDR3 protein | CDR3 DNA
TRBJ1-4 | few | NA | TRBV27 | CASSLSGRPGDEKLFF | TGTGCCAGCAGTTTAAGTGGCCGGCCGGGAGATGAAAAACTGTTTTTT
TRBJ2-2 | few | TRBD1 | TRBV9 | CASRGQGAGELFF | TGTGCCAGCAGGGGCCAGGGGGCCGGGGAGCTGTTTTTT
TRBJ1-1 | NA | TRBD1 | TRBV6-1 | CASNRGDTEAFF | TGTGCCAGCAACAGGGGGGACACTGAAGCTTTCTTT
TRBJ2-7 | NA | TRBD1 | TRBV28 | CASSLGWDRGGEQYF | TGTGCCAGCAGTTTAGGCTGGGACAGGGGTGGCGAGCAGTACTTC
TRBJ2-1 | few | TRBD2 | TRBV11-3 | CASSGPGTSGPNEQFF | TGTGCCAGCAGCGGACCCGGGACTAGCGGGCCTAATGAGCAGTTCTTC
TRBJ1-2 | few | TRBD1 | TRBV28 | CASSQQGVTF | TGTGCCAGCAGCCAACAGGGGGTCACCTTC
TRBJ2-4 | NA | TRBD1 | TRBV14 | CANGTGRLAKNIQYF | TGTGCCAACGGGACAGGGCGATTAGCCAAAAACATTCAGTACTTC
TRBJ2-1 | NA | NA | TRBV30 | CAWSVWGVGNEFF | NA
TRBJ2-6 | NA | TRBD1 | TRBV7-8 | CASSRGQGSSGANVLTF | TGTGCCAGCAGCCGCGGACAGGGGAGCTCTGGGGCCAACGTCCTGACTTTC
TRBJ2-2 | NA | TRBD1 | TRBV29-1 | CSAYRDRGYLNTGELFF | TGCAGCGCTTACCGGGACAGGGGTTATTTGAACACCGGGGAGCTGTTTTTT
TRBJ1-1 | few | NA | TRBV30 | CAWSTIGVNTEAFF | TGTGCCTGGAGTACCATCGGAGTGAACACTGAAGCTTTCTTT
TRBJ2-5 | NA | NA | TRBV7-9 | CASSPTRTWETQYF | TGTGCCAGCAGCCCAACCCGGACATGGGAGACCCAGTACTTC
TRBJ2-5 | few | NA | TRBV5-4 | CASSPGGRGTQYF | TGTGCCAGCAGCCCAGGAGGCCGGGGGACCCAGTACTTC
TRBJ1-2 | few | TRBD1 | TRBV25-1 | CASSEPGTGGSYGYTF | TGTGCCAGCAGTGAACCAGGGACAGGGGGATCCTATGGCTACACCTTC
TRBJ2-7 | few | TRBD2 | TRBV29-1 | CSVLAGLYEQYF | TGCAGCGTTCTAGCGGGCCTCTACGAGCAGTACTTC
TRBJ2-2 | few | TRBD1 | TRBV18 | CASSLTGDVTGELFF | TGTGCCAGCTCGCTCACAGGGGACGTCACCGGGGAGCTGTTTTTT
TRBJ2-3 | NA | NA | TRBV6-1 | CASSLQGNGDTQYF | TGTGCCAGCAGCCTACAGGGTAACGGGGATACGCAGTATTTT
TRBJ2-7 | few | TRBD2 | TRBV27 | CASSLGLAVTYEQYF | TGTGCCAGCAGTTTAGGGCTAGCGGTTACCTACGAGCAGTACTTC
TRBJ2-7 | NA | TRBD1 | TRBV2 | CASSGGEQYF | TGTGCCAGTTCAGGGGGTGAGCAGTACTTC
TRBJ2-5 | few | TRBD2 | TRBV9 | CASSPWREGPQQETQYF | TGTGCCAGCAGCCCATGGCGGGAGGGCCCTCAACAAGAGACCCAGTACTTC
TRBJ2-5 | few | TRBD2 | TRBV5-4 | CASRGGLAFQETQYF | TGTGCCAGCAGGGGGGGACTAGCTTTTCAAGAGACCCAGTACTTC
TRBJ2-5 | few | TRBD2 | TRBV20-1 | CSAVAGDVQYF | TGCAGTGCCGTTGCGGGGGACGTCCAGTACTTC
TRBJ2-3 | NA | NA | TRBV6-5 | CASSSYDTQYF | TGTGCCAGCTCCTCTTATGATACGCAGTATTTT
TRBJ1-5 | NA | TRBD1 | TRBV28 | CASSSGQGDQPQHF | TGTGCCAGCAGCTCCGGACAGGGTGATCAGCCCCAGCATTTT
TRBJ2-7 | NA | TRBD1 | TRBV29-1 | CSVPGQGAEQYF | TGCAGCGTCCCCGGACAGGGGGCCGAGCAGTACTTC
TRBJ1-1 | few | NA | TRBV29-1 | CSVTGSEAFF | TGCAGCGTTACAGGGTCTGAAGCTTTCTTT
TRBJ1-1 | NA | TRBD1 | TRBV27 | CASSLSELNRGTGGAPEAFF | TGTGCCAGCAGTTTATCGGAATTAAATCGGGGGACAGGGGGCGCGCCTGAAGCTTTCTTT
TRBJ2-7 | NA | TRBD1 | TRBV10-3 | CAISGGTGMNEQYF | TGTGCCATCAGTGGAGGGACAGGGATGAACGAGCAGTACTTC
TRBJ2-5 | NA | NA | TRBV30 | CAWSRLDGETQYF | TGTGCCTGGAGCCGACTAGACGGGGAGACCCAGTACTTC
TRBJ2-2 | NA | TRBD1 | TRBV18 | CASSPTQGAGGELFF | TGTGCCAGCTCACCGACACAGGGGGCTGGCGGGGAGCTGTTTTTT
TRBJ2-7 | NA | TRBD1 | TRBV6-5 | CASSYSRQGATYEQYF | TGTGCCAGCAGTTACTCGAGACAGGGGGCAACCTACGAGCAGTACTTC
TRBJ2-1 | few | NA | TRBV7-2 | CASSSSFRYDEQFF | TGTGCCAGCAGCTCTTCGTTCAGGTACGATGAGCAGTTCTTC
TRBJ2-7 | few | TRBD1 | TRBV29-1 | CSVGQGGYEQYF | TGCAGCGTAGGACAGGGAGGCTACGAGCAGTACTTC
TRBJ2-7 | NA | TRBD1 | TRBV2 | CASRAGGYEQYF | TGTGCCAGCAGGGCAGGGGGCTACGAGCAGTACTTC
TRBJ2-1 | NA | NA | TRBV7-9 | CASSPPGTPYNEQFF | TGTGCCAGCAGCCCCCCCGGGACTCCCTACAATGAGCAGTTCTTC
TRBJ1-2 | NA | NA | TRBV6-6 | CASSLSSVAGYTF | TGTGCCAGCAGTTTATCGTCGGTCGCGGGCTACACCTTC
TRBJ2-1 | few | NA | TRBV9 | CASSVGSGPHNEQFF | TGTGCCAGCAGCGTAGGGAGCGGCCCACACAATGAGCAGTTCTTC
TRBJ2-7 | NA | TRBD2 | TRBV28 | CAGSGGPFYEQYF | TGTGCCGGCTCGGGGGGACCCTTCTACGAGCAGTACTTC
TRBJ2-4 | few | TRBD2 | TRBV5-6 | CASSPGLAVLAKNIQYF | TGTGCCAGCAGCCCGGGACTAGCGGTCCTAGCCAAAAACATTCAGTACTTC
TRBJ2-7 | NA | NA | TRBV7-9 | CASSSGGLYEQYF | TGTGCCAGCAGCTCAGGGGGACTCTACGAGCAGTACTTC
TRBJ1-2 | few | NA | TRBV14 | CASSPWTPTGYGYTF | TGTGCCAGCAGCCCGTGGACACCCACCGGCTATGGCTACACCTTC
TRBJ2-3 | NA | TRBD2 | TRBV29-1 | CSVEGLAGGIDTQYF | TGCAGCGTTGAAGGGCTAGCGGGAGGCATAGATACGCAGTATTTT